One sample yielded the 8 T cell receptor beta chains listed below, sequenced in a study of shared clonotypes between healthy human individuals. Measured with immunoSEQ multiplex PCR; TCRdb has only the in-frame clones, and not every one. This sample yields some 1.1 million clones, of which approximately 80% are seen a single time; roughly 0.83% belongs to the top ten. The sequenced sample consisted of memory CD4+ T cells from PBMCs. Subset denoted: CD45RA-negative fraction. The receptors derive from a man between 18 and 29 years old in good health. Some clones in this sample may be carry-over from other donors' samples.

The chain has TRBV29-1 and TRBJ2-7, with a possible D match to TRBD2 (7 bases). The CDR3 runs 12 residues. CDR1 SQVTM and CDR2 ANQGSEA come from the germline V gene. V lost 2 bases, J lost 3 bases, and 8 bases lay in between. The CDR3 DNA reads as TGCAGCGTTGAAAGGGGGGGCTACGAGCAGTACTTC. Its protein product is CSVERGGYEQYF.

This clone has only a few counts. The chain couples TRBV5-6 to TRBJ2-7, with TRBD2 matching 10 bases. The CDR3 is 14 amino acids. Germline trimming cut 3 bases from V and 9 bases from J; bases unmatched to any gene: 9. Germline assignment: CDR1 SGHDT and CDR2 YYEEEE. The CDR3 DNA is TGTGCCAGCAGCTCCCTCGTAGCGGGGGGAGTGCAGTACTTC. The encoded protein is CASSSLVAGGVQYF.

In DNA form, the CDR3 reads TGTGCCAGCAGTTTATCCTGGCGGTCGGCACCCCAGCATTTT. Its translation is CASSLSWRSAPQHF. V usage is TRBV27 and J usage is TRBJ1-5; D ambiguous. The CDR3 has 14 residues. Trimming shortened V by 0 bases and J by 10 bases, and 13 bases separated the two germline ends. Germline values: CDR1 MNHEY, CDR2 SMNVEV (reference sequence).

The rearrangement joins TRBV5-1 to TRBJ2-7; D is uncertain. V lost 4 bases and J 2 bases, leaving 13 bases between the germline ends. The CDR3 consists of 14 residues. The germline V gene has CDR1 SGHRS and CDR2 YFSETQ. CDR3 sequence: CASSRLAGPYEQYF. Here the CDR3 DNA reads TGCGCCAGCAGCCGGCTGGCAGGCCCCTACGAGCAGTACTTC.

In DNA form, the CDR3 reads TGCAGCGCGCCCGGACAGGACGAAGAGACCCAGTACTTC. Its translation: CSAPGQDEETQYF. V and J are TRBV29-1 and TRBJ2-5; the match to TRBD1 covers 7 bases. The V gene's germline CDR1 is SQVTM and CDR2 ANQGSEA. The CDR3 is made up of 13 amino acids. J was trimmed by 3 bases and V by 7 bases; bases with no gene match: 8.

In this sample, this clone turned up many times. J is TRBJ1-1 and V is TRBV4-1, with D tentatively TRBD1 (5 bases). Deletions cut 2 bases from V and 4 bases from J, with 8 bases between. The CDR3 runs 13 residues. Germline V gene sequence: CDR1 MGHRA, CDR2 YSYEKL. For the CDR3, the DNA is TGCGCCAGCAGCCAATGGGACCCCACTGAAGCTTTCTTT. This codes for CASSQWDPTEAFF.

The chain employs TRBV10-3 and TRBJ2-1, with 7 bases aligning to TRBD2. This CDR3 is built from 18 residues. The germline CDR1 and CDR2 sequences are ENHRY and SYGVKD. J gave up 0 bases and V 3 bases, and 11 bases lay outside the gene matches. CDR3 DNA: TGTGCCATCAGTGACGCGGGAGCGCATACTAGCTCCTACAATGAGCAGTTCTTC. It encodes CAISDAGAHTSSYNEQFF.

On this clone itself: Other DNA sequences in the same sample also yield this CDR3. V usage is TRBV5-1 and J usage is TRBJ2-1; D uncertain. Looked up from germline, CDR1 is SGHRS and CDR2 is YFSETQ. CDR3 length equals 13 residues. Trimming cost V 0 bases and J 4 bases, with 5 bases left between them. The CDR3 DNA sequence: TGCGCCAGCAGCTTGGGGGGATACAATGAGCAGTTCTTC. Residues: CASSLGGYNEQFF.